This T cell receptor (beta chain) was found in a study of T cell changes during pregnancy in multiple sclerosis. Repertoires were generated with immunoSEQ multiplex PCR, while TCRdb's copy carries only in-frame clones and drops some. The sample has about 45,000 clones; 80% to 95% are singletons. The germline gives CDR1 SGHAT, CDR2 FQDESV (reference sequence). CDR3 size: 13 residues. The V and J ends lost 4 bases and 7 bases respectively, with 13 bases between them. The TCR originated in a female donor with multiple sclerosis, enrolled in a pregnancy study. V is TRBV11-1 and J is TRBJ1-1; possible D gene TRBD1, 6 bases. Material: CD8+ T cells from peripheral blood mononuclear cells, obtained in the second trimester of pregnancy. The CDR3 DNA follows: TGTGCCAGCAGCTGGCGGTCCAGGGGTGAAGCTTTCTTT. This encodes CASSWRSRGEAFF. Full variable domain (outside the CDR3, taken from reference TRBV11-1 and TRBJ1-1): EAEVAQSPRYKITEKSQAVAFWCDPISGHATLYWYRQILGQGPELLVQFQDESVVDDSQLPKDRFSAERLKGVDSTLKIQPAELGDSAMYLCASSWRSRGEAFFGQGTRLTVV.